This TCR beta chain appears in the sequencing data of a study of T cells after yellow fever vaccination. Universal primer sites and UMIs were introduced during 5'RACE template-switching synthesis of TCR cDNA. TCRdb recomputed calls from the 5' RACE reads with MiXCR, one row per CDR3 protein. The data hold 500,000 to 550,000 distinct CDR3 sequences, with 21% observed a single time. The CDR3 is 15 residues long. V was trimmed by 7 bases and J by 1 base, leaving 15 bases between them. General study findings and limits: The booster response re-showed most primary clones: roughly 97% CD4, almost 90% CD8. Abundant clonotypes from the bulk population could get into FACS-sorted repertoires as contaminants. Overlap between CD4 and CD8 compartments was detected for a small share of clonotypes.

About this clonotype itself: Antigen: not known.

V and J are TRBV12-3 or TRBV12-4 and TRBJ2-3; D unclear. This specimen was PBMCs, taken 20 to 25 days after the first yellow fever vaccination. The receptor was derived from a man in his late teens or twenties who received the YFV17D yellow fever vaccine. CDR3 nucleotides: TGTGCCAGCACGATCGGGTTTGCTGGCACAGATACGCAGTATTTT. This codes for CASTIGFAGTDTQYF.